Each of the 17 T cell receptor beta chains below was sequenced from the same sample in a study of early T cells in non-severe SARS-CoV-2 infection. One entry per CDR3 protein, called by TCRdb with MiXCR from the 5' RACE reads. Altogether roughly 83,000 distinct CDR3 sequences are present, roughly 12% being singletons, with the ten largest covering 4.4%. The input for sequencing was whole blood, taken at baseline. The receptor source for this set is an adult who was a healthcare worker with PCR-confirmed SARS-CoV-2 infection or an uninfected control (not recorded which).

The chain is built from TRBV7-9 and TRBJ2-5; D uncertain. Germline V gene data show CDR1 as SEHNR and CDR2 as FQNEAQ (reference sequence). The CDR3 length is 13 residues. Trimming shortened V by 1 base and J by 9 bases, and 12 bases separated the two germline ends. The CDR3 loop reads CASSLEALEAQYF. CDR3 coding DNA: TGTGCCAGCAGCTTAGAGGCACTTGAGGCCCAGTACTTC.

This clonotype was found many times. This chain's CDR3 is CSARDRLRTGGIRNTEAFF. The CDR3 DNA is TGCAGTGCTAGAGATCGGTTGCGAACAGGGGGTATTCGGAACACTGAAGCTTTCTTT. The genes are TRBV20-1 and TRBJ1-1; 8 bases fit TRBD1. Unmatched junction bases numbered 16, after V lost 0 bases and J lost 1 base. Germline CDR1 reads DFQATT; CDR2 reads SNEGSKA (reference sequence). CDR3 size: 19 residues.

This clonotype was observed a handful of times. The chain recombines TRBV10-3 with TRBJ1-1; possibly TRBD1 for D (5 bases). This CDR3 spans 15 amino acids. Trimming shortened V by 11 bases and J by 1 base, and 20 bases separated the two germline ends. Germline CDR1 and CDR2: ENHRY and SYGVKD. The CDR3 region is CAVFQTEGSNTEAFF. The CDR3 DNA is TGTGCCGTATTTCAAACGGAGGGGTCGAACACTGAAGCTTTCTTT.

This clonotype was seen more than once but under ten times. The chain joins TRBV27 to TRBJ1-2; the D gene is possibly TRBD1 (5 bases). From germline, CDR1 is MNHEY and CDR2 SMNVEV (reference sequence). The CDR3 totals 13 residues. Trimming pared 3 bases from V and 5 bases from J, leaving 10 bases between. CDR3 region: CASSLYGTYGYTF. DNA of the CDR3: TGTGCCAGCAGTTTGTACGGGACGTATGGCTACACCTTC.

CDR3 DNA: TGTGCCAGCGGTAACGTCGGGACCTGGAGTGAAGCTTTCTTT. It is translated as CASGNVGTWSEAFF. The chain carries TRBV11-2 and TRBJ1-1; D is perhaps TRBD1 (5 bases). Trimming left V 8 bases short and J 7 bases short, with 20 bases between. Looked up from germline, CDR1 is SGHAT and CDR2 is FQNNGV. The CDR3 spans 14 residues.

This clonotype has just a few counts. The chain joins TRBV29-1 to TRBJ1-2; D remains unclear. The V end lost 6 bases, the J end lost 2 bases, and 16 bases lay between the germline ends. Germline-derived CDR1 and CDR2 are SQVTM and ANQGSEA. This CDR3 is 14 amino acids long. Here the CDR3 reads CSVPDEELNYGYTF. The CDR3, as DNA: TGCAGCGTCCCTGACGAGGAACTCAACTATGGCTACACCTTC.

This clonotype turned up a few times. The chain is built from TRBV4-2 and TRBJ2-2, with unresolved D. V lost 3 bases to trimming and J lost 9 bases, with 11 bases between them. The germline V gene encodes CDR1 LGHNA and CDR2 YNFKEQ. The length of the CDR3 is 13 residues. In DNA, the CDR3 is TGTGCCAGCAGCCAGAGGACGGTCCGGGAGCTGTTTTTT. Protein: CASSQRTVRELFF.

This chain uses TRBV10-3 with TRBJ2-6, with 8 bases aligning to TRBD2. CDR1 is ENHRY, CDR2 SYGVKD, per germline. There are 15 residues in the CDR3. Trimming cost V 8 bases and J 1 base; bases outside gene matches: 4. The CDR3 DNA reads as TGTGCCATCGCGGGGGGTACATCTGGGGCCAACGTCCTGACTTTC. Translated: CAIAGGTSGANVLTF.

The V gene is TRBV7-9, the J gene TRBJ2-3; D possibly uses TRBD1 or TRBD2 (5 bases each). CDR1 is SEHNR, CDR2 FQNEAQ, per germline (reference sequence). V was shortened by 8 bases and J by 0 bases, with 9 bases between the two germline ends. The CDR3 is 13 amino acids. CDR3 nucleotides: TGTGCCAGCCTGAGGGGTAGCACAGATACGCAGTATTTT. It is translated as CASLRGSTDTQYF.

This clonotype was seen more than once but under ten times. V usage is TRBV12-3 or TRBV12-4 and J usage is TRBJ1-2; 9 positions agree with TRBD1. Unmatched junction bases numbered 3, after V lost 3 bases and J lost 4 bases. There are 14 residues in the CDR3. For the CDR3, the DNA is TGTGCCAGCAGTTTGACAGGGGGGATCTATGGCTACACCTTC. Protein sequence: CASSLTGGIYGYTF.

A few counts support this clonotype. This sequence joins TRBV10-3 and TRBJ2-7; D ambiguous. The CDR3 length is 15 residues. Trimming removed 0 bases at V and 2 bases at J, with 11 bases between. Germline CDR1 and CDR2: ENHRY and SYGVKD. CDR3 residues: CAISESVAGAYEQYF. The CDR3 region has the DNA TGTGCCATCAGTGAGTCGGTAGCAGGCGCCTACGAGCAGTACTTC.

This clonotype was observed a handful of times. This chain uses TRBV2 with TRBJ1-1; 7 nucleotides match TRBD1. In germline, CDR1 is SNHLY, CDR2 FYNNEI. CDR3 length equals 13 residues. Germline trimming cut 7 bases from V and 2 bases from J; bases unmatched to any gene: 4. The CDR3 loop reads CASKGQRNTEAFF. CDR3 nucleotides: TGTGCCAGCAAGGGACAGCGTAACACTGAAGCTTTCTTT.

The chain couples TRBV20-1 to TRBJ2-3; 12 nucleotides match TRBD2. V shed 6 bases and J 0 bases; nucleotides not matched to a gene: 7. This CDR3 comprises 16 residues. Germline V CDR1 and CDR2: DFQATT, SNEGSKA (reference sequence). The CDR3 nucleotides are TGCAGTGCCGTCGGACTAGCGGGGCCTAGCACAGATACGCAGTATTTT. This encodes CSAVGLAGPSTDTQYF.

This clonotype was counted a few times. The junction and the germline gene differ at one end; a read error may be behind it. The chain couples TRBV24-1 to TRBJ2-7, with 10 bases lining up with TRBD2. The germline V gene has CDR1 KGHDR and CDR2 SFDVKD. The CDR3 extends over 16 amino acids. The DNA of the CDR3 is TGTGCCACCAGTGATCCATCTAGCGGGAGATCCTCCGAGCAGTACTTC. This encodes CATSDPSSGRSSEQYF.

This clonotype has a count of ten or more. J is TRBJ2-1 and V is TRBV11-2; weak D call: TRBD1 (6 bases). V gave up 0 bases and J gave up 4 bases, with 13 bases separating them. Germline V gene lookup returns CDR1 SGHAT and CDR2 FQNNGV. CDR3 size: 16 residues. The DNA of the CDR3 is TGTGCCAGCAGCTTAGATGTCGGACAGAAGTACAATGAGCAGTTCTTC. Protein product: CASSLDVGQKYNEQFF. Full variable domain (missing parts from reference TRBV11-2 and TRBJ2-1): EAGVAQSPRYKIIEKRQSVAFWCNPISGHATLYWYQQILGQGPKLLIQFQNNGVVDDSQLPKDRFSAERLKGVDSTLKIQPAKLEDSAVYLCASSLDVGQKYNEQFFGPGTRLTVL.

This sequence joins TRBV29-1 and TRBJ1-2; unclear D gene. Germline V gives CDR1 SQVTM, CDR2 ANQGSEA. V gave up 1 base and J gave up 4 bases, with 7 bases separating them. The CDR3 covers 12 residues. CDR3 nucleotides: TGCAGCGTTGAAGGAGGTGGCTATGGCTACACCTTC. This codes for CSVEGGGYGYTF. The complete variable domain, with remaining parts taken from reference TRBV29-1 and TRBJ1-2, reads SAVISQKPSRDICQRGTSLTIQCQVDSQVTMMFWYRQQPGQSLTLIATANQGSEATYESGFVIDKFPISRPNLTFSTLTVSNMSPEDSSIYLCSVEGGGYGYTFGSGTRLTVV.

This clonotype came up many times. The gene calls are TRBV11-2 and TRBJ2-7, with 12 bases matching TRBD2. Unmatched junction bases numbered 8, after V lost 5 bases and J lost 3 bases. The CDR3 totals 16 residues. Germline values: CDR1 SGHAT, CDR2 FQNNGV. This CDR3 is CASSVTRLAGDYEQYF. The DNA for the CDR3 is TGTGCCAGCAGCGTCACCAGACTAGCGGGGGACTACGAGCAGTACTTC. The full variable domain, in which reference TRBV11-2 and TRBJ2-7 provide the parts outside the CDR3, is EAGVAQSPRYKIIEKRQSVAFWCNPISGHATLYWYQQILGQGPKLLIQFQNNGVVDDSQLPKDRFSAERLKGVDSTLKIQPAKLEDSAVYLCASSVTRLAGDYEQYFGPGTRLTVT.